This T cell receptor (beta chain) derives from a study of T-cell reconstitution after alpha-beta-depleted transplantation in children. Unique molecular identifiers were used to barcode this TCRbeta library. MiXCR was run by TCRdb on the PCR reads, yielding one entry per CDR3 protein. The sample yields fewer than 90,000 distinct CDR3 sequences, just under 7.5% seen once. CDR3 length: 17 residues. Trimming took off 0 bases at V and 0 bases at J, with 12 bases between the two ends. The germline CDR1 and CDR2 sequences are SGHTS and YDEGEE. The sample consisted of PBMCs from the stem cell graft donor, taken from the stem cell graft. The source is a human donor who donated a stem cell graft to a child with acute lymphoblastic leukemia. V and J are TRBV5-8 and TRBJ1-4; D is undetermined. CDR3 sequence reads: CASSLAIRVSTNEKLFF. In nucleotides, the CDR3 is TGTGCCAGCAGCTTGGCGATCCGGGTCTCAACTAATGAAAAACTGTTTTTT.